What follows is one T cell receptor (beta chain) and its context. The data belong to a study of CD8+ T cells in alopecia areata. Trimming left V 1 base short and J 2 bases short, with 9 bases between. CDR1 and CDR2 from the germline V gene are LGHNA and YSLEER. The CDR3 loop spans 14 amino acids. Investigators isolated RNA and reverse transcribed it into cDNA to act as the sequencing template. TCRdb's copy holds only in-frame clones and misses some; the assay was immunoSEQ multiplex PCR. The table has roughly 92,000 clones, about three quarters seen once. Treatment reported: oral pan-JAK inhibitor, 5-10 mg twice daily. Patients with alopecia areata provided lesional scalp punch biopsies as well as peripheral blood. Investigators sorted PBMCs to obtain both CD4+ and CD8+ T cells.

The origin of this receptor is a human donor with alopecia areata. The chain is built from TRBV4-3 and TRBJ2-7; possible D gene TRBD1, 5 bases. Here the sequenced sample was CD8+ T cells sorted from blood, taken between weeks 43 and 45, from a patient treated with tofacitinib. CDR3 in DNA: TGCGCCAGCAGCCAAGTTCAGGGAACCTACGAGCAGTACTTC. Amino acid sequence: CASSQVQGTYEQYF.